A single sample is the source of the 3 T cell receptor beta chains below, sequenced in a study of beta chain features in type 1 diabetes (dated by TCRdb to 2017 to 2018). Library preparation used the immunoSEQ multiplex PCR assay. The entire isolated RNA was reverse transcribed using the High Capacity cDNA Reverse Transcription Kit, and thus expressed TCRB transcripts were sequenced. The table was pulled from immuneACCESS by TCRdb, which kept in-frame rearrangements only. Such tables lose some clones; where checked, under half of the loss comes from unresolved V genes, and the rest has no known cause. The sample table contains more than 30,000 clones; only one count was recorded for roughly 64% of them. Around 2% of the sample comes from the top ten. The sequenced sample consisted of Tregs from blood. According to the study, the label for this sample's cell subset or site signals: regulatory CD4+ T cells. The receptors stem from a woman aged 25 to 39 in good health.

The chain has TRBV7-9 and TRBJ2-2, with 7 bases fitting TRBD2. Trimming removed 5 bases from V and 7 bases from J; junction bases left unmatched: 16. The CDR3 sequence is 17 residues long. Per germline, CDR1 SEHNR and CDR2 FQNEAQ (reference sequence). The CDR3 DNA reads as TGTGCCAGCAGCCCCTTTTTCGGGGGGAGGGGTGTCGGGGAGCTGTTTTTT. Translation gives CASSPFFGGRGVGELFF.

The chain recombines TRBV7-6 with TRBJ2-2, with D perhaps matching TRBD1 (5 bases). Trimming removed 5 bases at V and 10 bases at J, with 14 bases between. This CDR3 is 13 amino acids long. Germline CDR1 is SGHVS and CDR2 is FNYEAQ. The CDR3 loop reads CASSLRLGAELFF. The CDR3 DNA reads TGTGCCAGCAGCCTCCGATTAGGGGCGGAGCTGTTTTTT.

The chain joins TRBV7-3 to TRBJ2-7, with 14 bases identical to TRBD2. Per the germline V gene, CDR1 is SGHTA and CDR2 is FQGTGA. The CDR3 covers 15 residues. V shed 4 bases and J 5 bases; nucleotides not matched to a gene: 4. The CDR3 is CASSSGTSGRHEQYF. The CDR3 DNA sequence: TGTGCCAGCAGCTCAGGGACTAGCGGGAGACACGAGCAGTACTTC. Full variable domain (rest looked up from reference TRBV7-3 and TRBJ2-7): GAGVSQTPSNKVTEKGKYVELRCDPISGHTALYWYRQSLGQGPEFLIYFQGTGAADDSGLPNDRFFAVRPEGSVSTLKIQRTERGDSAVYLCASSSGTSGRHEQYFGPGTRLTVT.